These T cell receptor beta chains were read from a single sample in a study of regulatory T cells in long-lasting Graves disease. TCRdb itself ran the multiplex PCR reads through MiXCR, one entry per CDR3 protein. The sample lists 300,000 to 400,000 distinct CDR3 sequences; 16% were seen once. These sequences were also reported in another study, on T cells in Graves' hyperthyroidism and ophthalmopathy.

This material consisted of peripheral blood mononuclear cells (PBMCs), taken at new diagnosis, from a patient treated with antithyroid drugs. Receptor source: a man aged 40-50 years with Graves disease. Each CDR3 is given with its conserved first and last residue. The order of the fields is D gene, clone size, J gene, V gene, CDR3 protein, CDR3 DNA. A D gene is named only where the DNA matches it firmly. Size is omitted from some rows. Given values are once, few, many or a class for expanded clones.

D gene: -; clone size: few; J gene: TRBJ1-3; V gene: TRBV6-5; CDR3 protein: CASSWEAGNTIYF; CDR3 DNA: TGTGCCAGCAGTTGGGAGGCTGGAAACACCATATATTTT
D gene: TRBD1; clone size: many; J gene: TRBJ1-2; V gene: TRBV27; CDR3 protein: CASSHTDRVGGYTF; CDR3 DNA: TGTGCCAGCAGTCACACCGACAGGGTGGGTGGCTACACCTTC
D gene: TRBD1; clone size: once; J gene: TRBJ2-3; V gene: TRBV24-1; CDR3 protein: CATSRTGVGTDTQYF; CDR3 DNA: TGTGCCACCAGTAGAACAGGGGTGGGCACAGATACGCAGTATTTT
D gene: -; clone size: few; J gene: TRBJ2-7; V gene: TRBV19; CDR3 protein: CASSTETDHEQYF; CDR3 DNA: TGTGCCAGTAGTACGGAGACAGATCACGAGCAGTACTTC
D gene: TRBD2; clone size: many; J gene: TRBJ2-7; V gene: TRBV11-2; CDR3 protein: CASSPPAGLAGEQYF; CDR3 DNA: TGTGCCAGCAGCCCCCCGGCGGGACTAGCGGGCGAGCAGTACTTC
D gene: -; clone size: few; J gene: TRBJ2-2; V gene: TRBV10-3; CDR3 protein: CAISESMGASGELFF; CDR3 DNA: TGTGCCATCAGTGAGTCGATGGGGGCCTCCGGGGAGCTGTTTTTT
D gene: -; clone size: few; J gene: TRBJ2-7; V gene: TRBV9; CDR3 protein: CASSVEVFPLEQYF; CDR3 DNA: TGTGCCAGCAGCGTAGAAGTTTTCCCGCTCGAGCAGTACTTC
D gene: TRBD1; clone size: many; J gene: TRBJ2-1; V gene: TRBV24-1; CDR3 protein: CATSDRQGKVGSYNEQFF; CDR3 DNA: TGTGCCACCAGTGATAGACAGGGGAAGGTAGGGTCTTACAATGAGCAGTTCTTC
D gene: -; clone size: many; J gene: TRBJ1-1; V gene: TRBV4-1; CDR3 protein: CASSQDSYGTEAFF; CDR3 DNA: TGCGCCAGCAGCCAAGATAGTTATGGAACTGAAGCTTTCTTT
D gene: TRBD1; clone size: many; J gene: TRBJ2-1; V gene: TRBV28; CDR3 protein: CASSSDRGGYEQFF; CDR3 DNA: TGTGCCAGCAGTTCGGACAGGGGAGGTTATGAGCAGTTCTTC
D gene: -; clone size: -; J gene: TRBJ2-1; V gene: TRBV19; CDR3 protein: CASSPRGPSLGEQFF; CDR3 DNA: TGTGCCAGTAGTCCCCGGGGGCCCTCCCTAGGAGAGCAGTTCTTC
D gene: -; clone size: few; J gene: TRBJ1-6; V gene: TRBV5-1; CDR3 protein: CASRNSVSNSPLHF; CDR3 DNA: TGCGCCAGCAGGAACAGTGTCTCTAATTCACCCCTCCACTTT
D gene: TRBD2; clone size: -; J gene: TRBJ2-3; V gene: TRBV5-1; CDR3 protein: CASSLSLAGDGTQYF; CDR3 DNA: TGCGCCAGCAGCTTGTCACTAGCGGGAGACGGTACGCAGTATTTT
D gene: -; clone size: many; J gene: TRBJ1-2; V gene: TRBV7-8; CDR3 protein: CASSLARVLYRSPYGYTF; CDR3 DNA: TGTGCCAGCAGCTTAGCGCGGGTTTTGTACAGATCCCCCTATGGCTACACCTTC
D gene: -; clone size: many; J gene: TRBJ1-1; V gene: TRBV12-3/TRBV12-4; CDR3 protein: CASSLWGAEITEAFF; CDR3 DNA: TGTGCCAGCAGTTTATGGGGGGCGGAGATCACTGAAGCTTTCTTT
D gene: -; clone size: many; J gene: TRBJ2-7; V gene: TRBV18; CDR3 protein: CASSRDSISYEQYF; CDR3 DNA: TGTGCCAGCTCGCGGGACAGTATCTCCTACGAGCAGTACTTC
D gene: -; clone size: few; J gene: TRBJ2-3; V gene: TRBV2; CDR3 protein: CASSEDRYSTDTQYF; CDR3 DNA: TGTGCCAGCAGTGAAGATCGGTATAGCACAGATACGCAGTATTTT
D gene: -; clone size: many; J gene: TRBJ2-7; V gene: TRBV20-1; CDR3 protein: CSARTRDGAYEQYF; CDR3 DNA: TGCAGTGCTAGGACCCGGGACGGAGCCTACGAGCAGTACTTC
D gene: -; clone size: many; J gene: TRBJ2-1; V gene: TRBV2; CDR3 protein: CASSASGAYNEQFF; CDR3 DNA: TGTGCCAGCAGTGCCAGTGGAGCCTACAATGAGCAGTTCTTC
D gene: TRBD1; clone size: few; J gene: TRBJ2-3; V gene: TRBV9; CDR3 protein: CASSKRGQPPQDTQYF; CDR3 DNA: TGTGCCAGCAGCAAACGGGGACAGCCTCCACAAGATACGCAGTATTTT
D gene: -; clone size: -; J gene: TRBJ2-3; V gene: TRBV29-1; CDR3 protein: CSVGGPETDTQYF; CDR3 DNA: TGCAGCGTGGGGGGGCCGGAGACAGATACGCAGTATTTT
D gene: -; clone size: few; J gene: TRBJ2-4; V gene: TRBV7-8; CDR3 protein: CASSLGAVGNIQYF; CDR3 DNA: TGTGCCAGCAGCTTAGGCGCTGTGGGAAACATTCAGTACTTC
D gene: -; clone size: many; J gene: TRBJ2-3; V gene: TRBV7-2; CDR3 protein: CASSPWNGGQADTQYF; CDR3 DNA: TGTGCCAGCAGCCCCTGGAACGGGGGCCAGGCGGATACGCAGTATTTT
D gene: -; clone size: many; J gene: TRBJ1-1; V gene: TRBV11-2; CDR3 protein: CASSPQLNTEAFF; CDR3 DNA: TGTGCCAGCAGCCCTCAACTGAACACTGAAGCTTTCTTT
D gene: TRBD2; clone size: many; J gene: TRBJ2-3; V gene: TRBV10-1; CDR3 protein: CASSEFRGGKTDTQYF; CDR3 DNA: TGCGCCAGCAGTGAGTTTCGCGGGGGAAAGACAGATACGCAGTATTTT
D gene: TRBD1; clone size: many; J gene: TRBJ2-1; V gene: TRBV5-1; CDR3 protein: CASSPPGTGWNEQFF; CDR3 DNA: TGCGCCAGCAGCCCGCCCGGGACAGGTTGGAATGAGCAGTTCTTC
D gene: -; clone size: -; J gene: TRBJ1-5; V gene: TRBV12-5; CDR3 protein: CASGLALVGPQHF; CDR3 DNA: TGTGCTAGTGGTCTAGCACTGGTTGGGCCCCAGCATTTT
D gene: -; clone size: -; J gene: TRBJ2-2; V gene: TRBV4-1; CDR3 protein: CASSQALRGYGTGELFF; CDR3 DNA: TGCGCCAGCAGCCAGGCTTTGAGAGGGTACGGCACCGGGGAGCTGTTTTTT